The source of this T cell receptor beta chain is a study of blood T cell repertoires in COVID-19. The CDR3 sequence is 14 residues long. CDR1 and CDR2 (germline): MDHEN, SYDVKM. V gave up 6 bases and J gave up 8 bases; unmatched junction bases: 12. The data were produced by immunoSEQ multiplex PCR, yet TCRdb's version contains in-frame clones alone and is incomplete. The sample carries approximately 330,000 clones, roughly 88% recorded once. Sequences were obtained from peripheral blood. The receptor was isolated from a woman aged 45-65 years with active or convalescent COVID-19. The chain combines TRBV28 with TRBJ1-2; 7 bases agree with TRBD1. In DNA form, the CDR3 reads TGTGCCAGCAGCCACGGGACAGCTCATCGGGGCTACACCTTC. Translated, it gives CASSHGTAHRGYTF.